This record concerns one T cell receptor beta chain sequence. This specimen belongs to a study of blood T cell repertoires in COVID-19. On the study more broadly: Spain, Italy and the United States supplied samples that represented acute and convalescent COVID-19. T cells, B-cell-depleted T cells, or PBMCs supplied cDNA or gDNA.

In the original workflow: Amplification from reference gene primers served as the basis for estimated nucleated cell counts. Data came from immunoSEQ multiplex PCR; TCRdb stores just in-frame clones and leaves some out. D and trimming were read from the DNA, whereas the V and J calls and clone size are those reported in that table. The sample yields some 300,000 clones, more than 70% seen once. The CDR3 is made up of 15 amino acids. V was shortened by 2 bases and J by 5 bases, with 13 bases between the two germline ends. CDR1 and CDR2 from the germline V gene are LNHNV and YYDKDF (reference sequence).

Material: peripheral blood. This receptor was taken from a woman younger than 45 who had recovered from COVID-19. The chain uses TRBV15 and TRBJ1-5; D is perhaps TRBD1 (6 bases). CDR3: CATSRSKQGHQPQHF. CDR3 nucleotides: TGTGCCACCAGCAGATCAAAACAGGGCCATCAGCCCCAGCATTTT.